This entry lists 15 T cell receptor beta chains sequenced from one sample in a study of T cell changes during pregnancy in multiple sclerosis. The method was immunoSEQ multiplex PCR; TCRdb's version includes in-frame clones alone and lacks a portion of them. Among around 130,000 clones listed, 96% were seen once. The starting material was peripheral blood, obtained after pregnancy. The receptors were sampled from a female donor with multiple sclerosis, enrolled in a pregnancy study.

The V gene is TRBV10-3, the J gene TRBJ2-7; 8 bases are shared with TRBD2. The CDR3 runs to 15 residues. With V trimmed by 5 bases and J by 4 bases, 10 bases remained unmatched. Germline CDR1 reads ENHRY; CDR2 reads SYGVKD. The CDR3 region has the DNA TGTGCCATCAGTAAAACCAGCGGGAGTGGTTACGAGCAGTACTTC. Translated, it gives CAISKTSGSGYEQYF.

The genes are TRBV9 and TRBJ2-5, with 12 bases that match TRBD2. Germline V lookup: CDR1 SGDLS, CDR2 YYNGEE. The CDR3 is made up of 17 amino acids. The V segment lost 3 bases and the J segment 4 bases; nucleotides outside the gene matches: 10. For the CDR3, the DNA is TGTGCCAGCAGCGGCTCCCCTGGACTAGCGGGAAGAGAGACCCAGTACTTC. It encodes CASSGSPGLAGRETQYF.

This chain links TRBV11-3 with TRBJ2-7; TRBD2 matches at 13 bases. V shed 5 bases, J shed 5 bases, and the junction held 6 bases outside the gene matches. The CDR3 totals 15 residues. Looked up from germline, CDR1 is SGHNT and CDR2 is YENEEA. The CDR3 region has the DNA TGTGCCAGCAGCCCGGGACTAGCGGGAATAGACGAGCAGTACTTC. Residues: CASSPGLAGIDEQYF.

The J gene is TRBJ2-7, the V gene TRBV5-1, with D possibly TRBD2 on 5 matching bases. The CDR3 is 13 amino acids. The germline V and J ends were trimmed by 0 bases and 7 bases, with 11 bases remaining between them. From germline, CDR1 is SGHRS and CDR2 YFSETQ. This CDR3 reads CASSLELAPEQYF. Written as DNA, the CDR3 is TGCGCCAGCAGCTTGGAGCTAGCCCCAGAGCAGTACTTC.

The rearrangement uses TRBV9 and TRBJ1-5, with 10 nucleotides matching TRBD1. Germline CDR1 is SGDLS and CDR2 is YYNGEE. The J segment lost 6 bases and the V segment lost 3 bases, leaving 3 bases of the junction unmatched. This CDR3 comprises 14 residues. This CDR3 reads CASSATGGIQPQHF. The CDR3 DNA follows: TGTGCCAGCAGCGCGACAGGGGGCATTCAGCCCCAGCATTTT.

CDR3 protein: CASSWYPFPGGRANEQFF. As DNA, the CDR3 is TGTGCCAGCAGCTGGTACCCCTTCCCTGGCGGGAGGGCCAATGAGCAGTTCTTC. The V and J genes are TRBV5-6 and TRBJ2-1; 9 bases match TRBD2. This CDR3 contains 18 residues. The V segment lost 3 bases and the J segment 6 bases; nucleotides outside the gene matches: 16. Germline V gene sequence: CDR1 SGHDT, CDR2 YYEEEE.

The chain recombines TRBV19 with TRBJ2-5; 7 nucleotides agree with TRBD1. V shed 5 bases and J 5 bases; nucleotides not matched to a gene: 11. The germline V gene has CDR1 LNHDA and CDR2 SQIVND (reference sequence). The length of the CDR3 is 15 residues. The CDR3 bases are TGTGCCAGTAGTCCGGGACCTTCCAGGGGGGAGACCCAGTACTTC. This codes for CASSPGPSRGETQYF.

Concerning this clone itself: This same CDR3 is encoded by further DNA sequences in the sample. V usage is TRBV7-9 and J usage is TRBJ2-7; D unresolved. The V end was cut by 3 bases, the J end by 4 bases, with 7 bases between. CDR1 SEHNR and CDR2 FQNEAQ come from the germline V gene (reference sequence). The CDR3 is 12 residues long. In DNA, the CDR3 is TGTGCCAGCAGCTTTTCCCCATACGAGCAGTACTTC. This sequence encodes CASSFSPYEQYF.

This clone has only one observation. This rearrangement joins TRBV7-2 to TRBJ2-1; 7 bases are a match to TRBD2. After removal of 5 bases from V and 4 bases from J, the junction contained 11 bases not matched to a gene. The CDR3 contains 16 residues. CDR1 is SGHTA and CDR2 is FQGNSA in the germline V gene. Written as DNA, the CDR3 is TGTGCCAGCAGCCCCTATGCGGGACTACAATACAATGAGCAGTTCTTC. Amino acid sequence: CASSPYAGLQYNEQFF.

The chain combines TRBV7-9 with TRBJ1-2; maybe TRBD1 (6 bases). This CDR3 is built from 14 residues. The V end lost 1 base, the J end lost 6 bases, and 12 bases lay between the germline ends. Germline V gene lookup returns CDR1 SEHNR and CDR2 FQNEAQ (reference sequence). The CDR3 DNA follows: TGTGCCAGCAGCTTAGGTGGGACATTCGATGGCTACACCTTC. It encodes CASSLGGTFDGYTF. Together with reference TRBV7-9 and TRBJ1-2, the CDR3 gives the full variable domain: DTGVSQNPRHKITKRGQNVTFRCDPISEHNRLYWYRQTLGQGPEFLTYFQNEAQLEKSRLLSDRFSAERPKGSFSTLEIQRTEQGDSAMYLCASSLGGTFDGYTFGSGTRLTVV.

The chain has TRBV6-5 and TRBJ1-2; 8 positions agree with TRBD1. Germline CDR1 MNHEY, CDR2 SVGAGI. The ends lost 2 bases at V and 4 bases at J; junction bases unmatched: 3. The CDR3 is 14 residues long. In DNA form, the CDR3 reads TGTGCCAGCAGTTACCAGGACAGGGTCTATGGCTACACCTTC. Residues: CASSYQDRVYGYTF.

The chain recombines TRBV30 with TRBJ2-7; no reliable D call. Trimming stripped 3 bases from V and 4 bases from J, with 10 bases between. Germline V gives CDR1 GTSNPN, CDR2 SVGIG (reference sequence). The CDR3 is 12 residues long. CDR3 nucleotides: TGTGCCTGGAGCAGTCGCAGGTACGAGCAGTACTTC. This codes for CAWSSRRYEQYF.

The rearrangement uses TRBV19 and TRBJ2-7; the D gene is possibly TRBD1 (5 bases). V was clipped by 5 bases and J by 3 bases, with 14 bases between them. Germline CDR1 reads LNHDA; CDR2 reads SQIVND (reference sequence). There are 14 residues in the CDR3. The CDR3 DNA reads as TGTGCCAGTAGTCCGGATGGGGCTTACTACGAGCAGTACTTC. Encoded protein: CASSPDGAYYEQYF.

This chain joins TRBV14 and TRBJ2-1, with TRBD2 matching over 12 bases. The trim removed 3 bases at V and 9 bases at J, leaving 15 bases unmatched. The CDR3 contains 18 residues. Germline V gene lookup returns CDR1 SGHDN and CDR2 FVKESK. CDR3 loop: CASSHPAPLAGGPGEQFF. CDR3 nucleotides: TGTGCCAGCAGCCATCCTGCTCCTCTAGCGGGAGGGCCGGGTGAGCAGTTCTTC.

This clone was detected once. V is TRBV27 and J is TRBJ2-3, with 12 nucleotides matching TRBD2. This CDR3 has 20 amino acids. V lost 7 bases to trimming and J lost 2 bases; unmatched junction nucleotides: 19. CDR1 MNHEY and CDR2 SMNVEV come from the germline V gene (reference sequence). The CDR3 region is CASKVLGLAGGPPHTDTQYF. CDR3 bases: TGTGCCAGCAAAGTCCTGGGGCTAGCGGGAGGGCCCCCCCACACAGATACGCAGTATTTT.